One sample yielded the 17 T cell receptor beta chains listed below, sequenced in a study of shared clonotypes between healthy human individuals. Some clones are missing from TCRdb's copy, which holds only in-frame ones; the method was immunoSEQ multiplex PCR. The sample holds about 1.9 million clones, just under 95% seen once. CD8 cells classed as naive were CD45RO-negative and positively selected for CCR7, excluding terminally differentiated effector memory CD45RA+ cells. Sequencing was performed on naive CD8+ T cells from PBMCs. These receptors were taken from a man between 18 and 29 years old in good health. Some clones in this sample may be carry-over from other donors' samples.

V gene TRBV6-5 combines with J gene TRBJ2-7; 8 bases agree with TRBD1. This CDR3 is 13 amino acids long. The germline V gene has CDR1 MNHEY and CDR2 SVGAGI. V was pared by 4 bases and J by 7 bases, with 6 bases of the junction left unmatched. The CDR3 region is CASSSPDREEQYF. The CDR3 DNA follows: TGTGCCAGCAGTTCCCCGGACAGGGAGGAGCAGTACTTC.

For this clone: Other DNA sequences in this sample translate to the same CDR3. The rearrangement links TRBV7-9 to TRBJ2-1, with 9 nucleotides matching TRBD2. Germline-derived CDR1 and CDR2 are SEHNR and FQNEAQ (reference sequence). The CDR3 runs to 12 residues. Losses at the gene ends were 3 bases for V and 10 bases for J; bases not matched to a gene: 1. The CDR3 reads CASSFGLAEQFF. The CDR3 DNA is TGTGCCAGCAGCTTCGGACTAGCGGAGCAGTTCTTC.

Only a few counts were recorded for this clone. Distinct nucleotide sequences in the sample also encode this CDR3. This chain connects TRBV28 to TRBJ2-7; possible D gene TRBD2, 5 bases. CDR1 MDHEN and CDR2 SYDVKM come from the germline V gene. Deletions cut 3 bases from V and 0 bases from J, with 9 bases between. The CDR3 is 14 residues long. The chain's CDR3 is CASSFFGSSYEQYF. In DNA form, the CDR3 reads TGTGCCAGCAGTTTCTTTGGGAGCTCCTACGAGCAGTACTTC. Supplemented by reference TRBV28 and TRBJ2-7, the full variable domain reads DVKVTQSSRYLVKRTGEKVFLECVQDMDHENMFWYRQDPGLGLRLIYFSYDVKMKEKGDIPEGYSVSREKKERFSLILESASTNQTSMYLCASSFFGSSYEQYFGPGTRLTVT.

This chain links TRBV5-1 with TRBJ2-3; no clear D gene. The CDR3 is 16 amino acids. Trimming pared 0 bases from V and 4 bases from J, leaving 15 bases between. From germline, CDR1 is SGHRS and CDR2 YFSETQ. The CDR3 DNA is TGCGCCAGCAGCTTGGTTGTAGGACCCCGGCCAGATACGCAGTATTTT. Its translation: CASSLVVGPRPDTQYF.

This clone has more than one count but fewer than ten. V and J are TRBV19 and TRBJ1-2, with no clear D. The CDR3 spans 13 residues. Trimming removed 8 bases from V and 3 bases from J, with 13 bases in between. Germline V gene data show CDR1 as LNHDA and CDR2 as SQIVND (reference sequence). CDR3 nucleotide sequence: TGTGCCAGTGTGGCGTGGAGAGACTATGGCTACACCTTC. Translated, it gives CASVAWRDYGYTF.

J is TRBJ2-2 and V is TRBV12-2. TRBV12-2 is a listed pseudogene. This CDR3 has 15 residues. The CDR3 region is CASRLDDQDAGELFF. The CDR3 coding sequence is TGTGCAAGTCGCTTAGATGACCAGGACGCCGGGGAGCTGTTTTTT.

About this clone: Other DNA sequences in the same sample also yield this CDR3. The rearrangement uses TRBV7-9 and TRBJ2-1; the match to TRBD1 covers 8 bases. Per the germline V gene, CDR1 is SEHNR and CDR2 is FQNEAQ (reference sequence). The V segment lost 4 bases and the J segment 2 bases; nucleotides outside the gene matches: 1. CDR3 length equals 14 residues. CDR3 sequence reads: CASSSGGPYNEQFF. CDR3 coding DNA: TGTGCCAGCAGCTCAGGGGGCCCCTACAATGAGCAGTTCTTC. Full variable domain (remainder filled in from reference TRBV7-9 and TRBJ2-1): DTGVSQNPRHKITKRGQNVTFRCDPISEHNRLYWYRQTLGQGPEFLTYFQNEAQLEKSRLLSDRFSAERPKGSFSTLEIQRTEQGDSAMYLCASSSGGPYNEQFFGPGTRLTVL.

The chain has TRBV28 and TRBJ2-1; 8 bases are a match to TRBD2. With V trimmed by 5 bases and J by 4 bases, 7 bases remained unmatched. Germline V gene lookup returns CDR1 MDHEN and CDR2 SYDVKM. The CDR3 loop spans 15 amino acids. The CDR3 sequence is CASSPREGTYNEQFF. CDR3 bases: TGTGCCAGCAGTCCCCGGGAGGGGACTTACAATGAGCAGTTCTTC.

The chain joins TRBV5-6 to TRBJ2-2; 9 bases map to TRBD1. The V and J ends lost 2 bases and 4 bases, in that order; junction bases with no gene match: 3. The CDR3 runs to 15 residues. Looked up from germline, CDR1 is SGHDT and CDR2 is YYEEEE. The CDR3 reads CASSFGTGFTGELFF. The CDR3 nucleotides are TGTGCCAGCAGCTTCGGGACAGGGTTCACCGGGGAGCTGTTTTTT.

The chain uses TRBV27 and TRBJ2-1; a weak D match, TRBD2 (6 bases). Trimming cost V 5 bases and J 0 bases, with 14 bases left between them. Germline V gene sequence: CDR1 MNHEY, CDR2 SMNVEV (reference sequence). CDR3 length: 16 residues. CDR3 DNA: TGTGCCAGCAGTCTAATTAAGGGAGGCTCCTACAATGAGCAGTTCTTC. This codes for CASSLIKGGSYNEQFF.

Concerning this clone: The sample has other DNA sequences that encode this CDR3 too. The V and J genes are TRBV6-5 and TRBJ2-7; 8 nucleotides match TRBD1. CDR1 MNHEY and CDR2 SVGAGI come from the germline V gene. Trimming removed 0 bases from V and 2 bases from J; junction bases left unmatched: 0. The CDR3 totals 14 residues. DNA of the CDR3: TGTGCCAGCAGTTACTCGGACAGGGCCTACGAGCAGTACTTC. Amino acids: CASSYSDRAYEQYF.

This clone has a single count. Distinct nucleotide sequences in the sample also encode this CDR3. The chain employs TRBV7-9 and TRBJ2-2; D gene uncertain. The V and J ends lost 1 base and 1 base respectively, with 4 bases between them. The V gene's germline CDR1 is SEHNR and CDR2 FQNEAQ (reference sequence). CDR3 length: 14 residues. This CDR3 is CASSLVVNTGELFF. The CDR3 DNA reads TGTGCCAGCAGCTTAGTTGTGAACACCGGGGAGCTGTTTTTT.

The V and J genes are TRBV6-1 and TRBJ2-7; 10 bases are shared with TRBD1. The CDR3 is 15 amino acids. The germline CDR1 and CDR2 sequences are MNHNS and SASEGT. With V trimmed by 4 bases and J by 0 bases, 3 bases remained unmatched. The CDR3 is CASSGGQGISYEQYF. CDR3 nucleotide sequence: TGTGCCAGCAGTGGGGGACAGGGGATCTCCTACGAGCAGTACTTC.

The V and J genes are TRBV10-3 and TRBJ1-1, with TRBD1 identical over 8 bases. The CDR3 consists of 15 residues. CDR1 and CDR2 (germline): ENHRY, SYGVKD. Trimming removed 0 bases from V and 0 bases from J; junction bases left unmatched: 0. CDR3 amino acids: CAISESTGVNTEAFF. The CDR3 DNA reads TGTGCCATCAGTGAGTCGACAGGGGTGAACACTGAAGCTTTCTTT.

The chain recombines TRBV27 with TRBJ1-4, with TRBD1 matching 9 bases. CDR3 length: 15 residues. Germline values: CDR1 MNHEY, CDR2 SMNVEV (reference sequence). Trimming removed 5 bases from V and 5 bases from J; junction bases left unmatched: 6. The CDR3 loop is CASSRVGTGNEKLFF. In DNA, the CDR3 is TGTGCCAGCAGTCGTGTCGGGACAGGGAATGAAAAACTGTTTTTT.

This clone was detected only once. CDR3 in amino acids: CASSLVGTGLNEQFF. The CDR3 nucleotides are TGTGCCAGCAGTTTAGTAGGGACAGGGCTCAATGAGCAGTTCTTC. The chain joins TRBV27 to TRBJ2-1; 9 bases agree with TRBD1. Germline CDR1 reads MNHEY; CDR2 reads SMNVEV (reference sequence). CDR3 length equals 15 residues. V gave up 2 bases and J gave up 6 bases; unmatched junction bases: 5.

The CDR3 region is CASSEAAGGRNEQYF. In DNA, the CDR3 is TGTGCCAGCAGTGAAGCGGCCGGGGGACGGAACGAGCAGTACTTC. The chain uses TRBV6-1 and TRBJ2-7; the D gene is possibly TRBD2 (6 bases). In germline, CDR1 is MNHNS, CDR2 SASEGT. The CDR3 extends over 15 amino acids. V was pared by 0 bases and J by 5 bases, with 14 bases between.